The T cell receptor beta chain under discussion was sequenced for a study of technical replicates of blood from several donors. The protocol was immunoSEQ multiplex PCR, while the TCRdb copy is restricted to in-frame clones and leaves out a portion. This sample yields around 53,000 clones, of which roughly nine tenths are seen a single time; around 3.6% belongs to the top ten. Germline V gene lookup returns CDR1 SGHAT and CDR2 FQNNGV. With 2 bases removed from V and 7 bases from J, the gap between germline ends came to 14 bases. CDR3 size: 14 residues. The sequencing input was PBMCs. This sequence originates from a human donor in good health. Some clones in this sample may be carry-over from other donors' samples. The chain uses TRBV11-2 and TRBJ1-2; no clear D gene. The CDR3 bases are TGTGCCAGCAGCTTAAAAGAGGGATCCGTTGGCTACACCTTC. This codes for CASSLKEGSVGYTF.